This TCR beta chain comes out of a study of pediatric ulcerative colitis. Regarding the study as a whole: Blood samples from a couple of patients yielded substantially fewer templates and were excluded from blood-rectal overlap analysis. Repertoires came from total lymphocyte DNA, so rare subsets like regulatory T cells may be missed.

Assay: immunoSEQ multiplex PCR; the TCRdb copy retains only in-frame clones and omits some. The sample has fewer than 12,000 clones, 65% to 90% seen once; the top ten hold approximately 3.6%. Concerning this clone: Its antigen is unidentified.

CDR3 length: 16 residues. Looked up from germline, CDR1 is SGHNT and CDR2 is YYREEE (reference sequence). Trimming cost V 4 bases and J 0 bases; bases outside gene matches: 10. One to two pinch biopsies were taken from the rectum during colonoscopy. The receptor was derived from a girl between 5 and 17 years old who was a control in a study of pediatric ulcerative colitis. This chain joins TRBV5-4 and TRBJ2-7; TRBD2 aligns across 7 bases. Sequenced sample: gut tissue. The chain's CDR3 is CASSEGSGEISYEQYF. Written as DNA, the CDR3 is TGTGCCAGCAGCGAGGGAAGCGGGGAGATCTCCTACGAGCAGTACTTC.